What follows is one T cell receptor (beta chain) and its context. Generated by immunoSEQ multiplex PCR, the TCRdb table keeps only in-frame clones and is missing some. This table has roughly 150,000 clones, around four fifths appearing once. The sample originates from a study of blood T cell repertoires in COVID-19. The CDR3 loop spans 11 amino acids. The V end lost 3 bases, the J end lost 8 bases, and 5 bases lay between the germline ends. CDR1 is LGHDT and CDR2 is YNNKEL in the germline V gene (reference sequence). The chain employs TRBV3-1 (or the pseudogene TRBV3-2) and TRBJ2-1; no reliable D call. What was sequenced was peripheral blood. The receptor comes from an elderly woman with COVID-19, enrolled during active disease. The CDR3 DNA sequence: TGTGCCAGCAGCCAGGCCTATGAGCAGTTCTTC. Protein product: CASSQAYEQFF.